The present T cell receptor (beta chain) was sequenced within a study of cytomegalovirus exposure and HLA in healthy donors. Whole-study findings and limits: HLA alleles were associated with around 17,000 TCR beta sequences in a later analysis at 0.05 false discovery rate. Later on, a genetic analysis was performed. It linked a missense variant in DCLRE1C with V- and J-gene trimming of TCR beta. Researchers counted 164 TCR beta chains as cytomegalovirus-associated.

As to this clone: The antigen is unknown.

This PCR relied on a set of 60 Vbeta primers and 13 Jbeta primers. Produced via immunoSEQ multiplex PCR; TCRdb's table is partial and in-frame only. The sample contains 150,000 to 180,000 clones, around 82% of which appear only once. Germline-derived CDR1 and CDR2 are MGHDK and SYGVNS. This CDR3 spans 15 amino acids. J lost 5 bases, V lost 3 bases, and 9 bases had no gene match. The chain joins TRBV25-1 to TRBJ2-7; 8 bases align to TRBD1. The receptor was isolated from a woman in her fifties or sixties in good health and CMV-seropositive. Sequences were obtained from PBMCs. DNA of the CDR3: TGTGCCAGCAGTGATACCACAGGGGGTCTAAACGAGCAGTACTTC. This gives the protein CASSDTTGGLNEQYF.